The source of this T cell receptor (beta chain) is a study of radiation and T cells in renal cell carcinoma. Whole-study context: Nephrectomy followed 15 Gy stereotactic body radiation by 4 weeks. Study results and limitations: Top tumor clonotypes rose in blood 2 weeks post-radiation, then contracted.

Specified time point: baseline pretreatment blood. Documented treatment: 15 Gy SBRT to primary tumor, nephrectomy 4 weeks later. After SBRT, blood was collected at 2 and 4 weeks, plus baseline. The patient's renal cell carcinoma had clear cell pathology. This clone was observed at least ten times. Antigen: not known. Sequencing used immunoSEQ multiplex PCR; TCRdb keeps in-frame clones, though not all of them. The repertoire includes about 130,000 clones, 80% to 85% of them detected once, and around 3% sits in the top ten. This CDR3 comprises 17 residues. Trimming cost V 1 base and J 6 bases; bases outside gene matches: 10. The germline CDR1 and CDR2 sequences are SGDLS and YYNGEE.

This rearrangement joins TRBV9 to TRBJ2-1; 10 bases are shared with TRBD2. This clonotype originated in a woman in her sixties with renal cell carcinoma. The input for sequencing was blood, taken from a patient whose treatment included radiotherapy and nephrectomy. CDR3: CASSVRWLAGVGNEQFF. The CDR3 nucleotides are TGTGCCAGCAGCGTAAGATGGCTAGCGGGAGTGGGCAATGAGCAGTTCTTC. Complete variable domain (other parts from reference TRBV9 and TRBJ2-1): DSGVTQTPKHLITATGQRVTLRCSPRSGDLSVYWYQQSLDQGLQFLIQYYNGEERAKGNILERFSAQQFPDLHSELNLSSLELGDSALYFCASSVRWLAGVGNEQFFGPGTRLTVL.